One TCR beta chain is described in this entry. This sample was taken from a study of OX40 agonist ivuxolimab in advanced cancers. TCRdb's table, derived via immunoSEQ multiplex PCR, lists solely in-frame clones and lacks some. Seen here are approximately 76,000 clones, approximately 93% observed once, and the top ten hold 9.5% to 11%. The CDR3 is 15 amino acids. The germline V gene has CDR1 LGHNA and CDR2 YSLEER. Trimming cost V 0 bases and J 10 bases, with 18 bases left between them. The source was CD4+ or CD8+ T cells sorted from blood, collected in a trial of the OX40 agonist ivuxolimab. This receptor was taken from an adult with an advanced solid tumor such as melanoma, head and neck, liver or kidney cancer. The chain couples TRBV4-3 to TRBJ1-1, with D possibly being TRBD1 (5 bases). CDR3 DNA sequence: TGCGCCAGCAGCCAAGATAATACGGGGACGCGGGGAGCTTTCTTT. Translating it yields CASSQDNTGTRGAFF.